This is a list of T cell receptor beta chains from one sample in a study of cytomegalovirus exposure and HLA in healthy donors. Clones were sequenced by immunoSEQ multiplex PCR, and TCRdb holds only the in-frame ones, with some missing. The sample shows some 100,000 clones, approximately 70% of them seen only once. Sequences were obtained from PBMCs. The receptors here all came from a woman under 30 in good health and CMV-seropositive. The CDR3 runs from the conserved cysteine through the conserved F or W. Each record gives: CDR3 length, D gene, V gene, J gene, clone size, CDR3 DNA, CDR3 protein. The D gene is left open where the match is weak. Size is omitted from some rows. Given values are once, few, many or a class for expanded clones.

>15|TRBD1|TRBV27|TRBJ1-4|NA
TGTGCCAGCAGTTTATCGGGGACAGGGCATGAAAAACTGTTTTTT
CASSLSGTGHEKLFF
>17|NA|TRBV4-3|TRBJ2-5|NA
TGCGCCAGCAGCCAAGACCGACTAGAGGTGGGTGGAGAGACCCAGTACTTC
CASSQDRLEVGGETQYF
>13|NA|TRBV6-6|TRBJ1-1|NA
TGTGCCAGCAGTTTCCCAGTAAACACTGAAGCTTTCTTT
CASSFPVNTEAFF
>15|TRBD2|TRBV19|TRBJ2-5|few
TGTGCCAGTAGAGTATCTGGCGGGAGGGCAGAGACCCAGTACTTC
CASRVSGGRAETQYF
>13|TRBD1|TRBV6-4|TRBJ1-6|NA
TGTGCCAGCAGCCAGGGGGTCGGATCACCCCTCCACTTT
CASSQGVGSPLHF
>15|TRBD2|TRBV4-3|TRBJ2-2|NA
TGCGCCAGCAGCCAAGTCCCCCTAGCGGTCGGGGAGCTGTTTTTT
CASSQVPLAVGELFF
>13|TRBD2|TRBV29-1|TRBJ2-7|NA
TGCAGCGTTGCGGGTGGACTAGAACGCGAGCAGTACTTC
CSVAGGLEREQYF
>9|TRBD2|TRBV20-1|TRBJ2-7|NA
TGCAGTGCTGGGGGGGACTCCCCGTTC
CSAGGDSPF
>15|TRBD2|TRBV7-7|TRBJ2-1|NA
TGTGCTAGCAGCCAGGGACTAGCGGGACTCAATGAGCAGTTCTTC
CASSQGLAGLNEQFF
>16|TRBD2|TRBV7-6|TRBJ2-3|NA
TGTGCCAGCAGCAACATACTAGCGGGAGGAACAGATACGCAGTATTTT
CASSNILAGGTDTQYF
>13|TRBD2|TRBV11-2|TRBJ2-1|many
TGTGCCAGCAGCTTAGATCGACTAGCGGGGCAGTTCTTC
CASSLDRLAGQFF
>17|TRBD1|TRBV19|TRBJ1-5|few
TGTGCCACTACAAGGGACAGTTCAAGAGTTGGCAATCAGCCCCAGCATTTT
CATTRDSSRVGNQPQHF